This passage covers 27 T cell receptor beta chains from one sample sequenced in a study of blood T cell repertoires in COVID-19. Generated by immunoSEQ multiplex PCR, the TCRdb table keeps only in-frame clones and is missing some. The table shows about 270,000 clones, with roughly 84% occurring only once. Sequencing was done on a sample of peripheral blood. Receptors originate from a woman aged 18-29 years with acute or convalescent COVID-19.

This chain connects TRBV5-8 to TRBJ1-1; D is uncertain. The CDR3 spans 14 residues. Germline V lookup: CDR1 SGHTS, CDR2 YDEGEE. V was cut by 0 bases and J by 0 bases, with 6 bases left in between. The CDR3 here is CASSLGSLNTEAFF. CDR3 nucleotides: TGTGCCAGCAGCTTGGGTAGTCTGAACACTGAAGCTTTCTTT.

This rearrangement joins TRBV27 to TRBJ2-1; TRBD1 agrees at 9 bases. The CDR3 spans 18 residues. V was clipped by 4 bases and J by 8 bases; unmatched bases: 18. Germline V CDR1 and CDR2: MNHEY, SMNVEV (reference sequence). CDR3 DNA sequence: TGTGCCAGCAGTTCTTCCCATACGGGACAGGGTTTTTTGTATGAGCAGTTCTTC. This encodes CASSSSHTGQGFLYEQFF.

This chain uses TRBV18 with TRBJ1-1; possible D gene TRBD1, 5 bases. V lost 3 bases and J 1 base, leaving 12 bases between the germline ends. Germline loops: CDR1 KGHSH, CDR2 LQKENI. This CDR3 region has 15 residues. CDR3 loop: CASSPAPGQNTEAFF. CDR3 DNA: TGTGCCAGCTCACCGGCACCAGGACAGAACACTGAAGCTTTCTTT.

The chain employs TRBV7-9 and TRBJ1-4, with D possibly matching TRBD1 (5 bases). V was clipped by 4 bases and J by 8 bases, with 20 bases between them. The CDR3 length is 16 residues. Germline-derived CDR1 and CDR2 are SEHNR and FQNEAQ (reference sequence). CDR3 nucleotide sequence: TGTGCCAGCAGCTCAACGGCGGCAGGGCTAGGGGAAAAACTGTTTTTT. As protein: CASSSTAAGLGEKLFF.

J is TRBJ2-5 and V is TRBV7-2; D may be TRBD1 (6 bases). The germline V and J ends were trimmed by 4 bases and 4 bases, with 10 bases remaining between them. In germline, CDR1 is SGHTA, CDR2 FQGNSA. The CDR3 spans 13 residues. The CDR3 coding sequence is TGTGCCAGCAGCTCGGACAGAAGAGAGACCCAGTACTTC. Protein sequence: CASSSDRRETQYF.

This clone was observed once. The V gene is TRBV3-1 (or the pseudogene TRBV3-2), the J gene TRBJ2-2; D may be TRBD2 (6 bases). Germline loops: CDR1 LGHDT, CDR2 YNNKEL (reference sequence). V dropped 1 base and J dropped 3 bases, with 6 bases sitting between them. The CDR3 extends over 14 amino acids. The CDR3 spells CASSQGGDTGELFF. Written as DNA, the CDR3 is TGTGCCAGCAGCCAAGGGGGGGACACCGGGGAGCTGTTTTTT.

V is TRBV6-5 and J is TRBJ1-4, with 8 bases lining up with TRBD1. Per germline, CDR1 MNHEY and CDR2 SVGAGI. The CDR3 totals 15 residues. V lost 2 bases to trimming and J lost 7 bases; unmatched junction nucleotides: 6. Here the CDR3 reads CASSYGQGRSEKLFF. In DNA, the CDR3 is TGTGCCAGCAGTTACGGACAGGGACGGTCTGAAAAACTGTTTTTT.

V usage is TRBV4-2 and J usage is TRBJ2-2; D gene unclear. This CDR3 has 16 residues. Between the trimmed V and J ends, which lost 4 bases and 3 bases, there was a span of 15 bases. Germline V lookup: CDR1 LGHNA, CDR2 YNFKEQ. The DNA for the CDR3 is TGTGCCAGCAGCCCCGCGATGGGCCGAGACACCGGGGAGCTGTTTTTT. This sequence encodes CASSPAMGRDTGELFF.

V usage is TRBV29-1 and J usage is TRBJ1-1; D is uncertain. V shed 4 bases and J shed 7 bases, with 10 bases lying between them. The germline V gene encodes CDR1 SQVTM and CDR2 ANQGSEA. CDR3 length: 11 residues. Here the CDR3 DNA reads TGCAGCGTTGCAGTGGGCCTTGAAGCTTTCTTT. Amino acids: CSVAVGLEAFF. Filled out from reference TRBV29-1 and TRBJ1-1, the complete variable domain reads SAVISQKPSRDICQRGTSLTIQCQVDSQVTMMFWYRQQPGQSLTLIATANQGSEATYESGFVIDKFPISRPNLTFSTLTVSNMSPEDSSIYLCSVAVGLEAFFGQGTRLTVV.

This clone has ten or more counts. The rearrangement links TRBV6-2 or TRBV6-3 to TRBJ2-2; maybe TRBD1 (5 bases). The CDR3 contains 13 residues. The V gene lost 7 bases and the J gene lost 4 bases, with 10 bases spanning the gap. CDR1 and CDR2 from the germline V gene are MNHEY and SVGEGT. The CDR3 nucleotides read TGTGCCAGCAACCCGACAGCCACCGGGGAGCTGTTTTTT. Its protein product is CASNPTATGELFF.

As for this clone: Within the sample, other DNA sequences also encode this same CDR3. This chain connects TRBV7-9 to TRBJ1-1; 9 bases align to TRBD1. CDR3 length: 14 amino acids. Unmatched junction bases numbered 0, after V lost 3 bases and J lost 1 base. Germline V gene sequence: CDR1 SEHNR, CDR2 FQNEAQ (reference sequence). CDR3 bases: TGTGCCAGCAGCTTGGGACAGGGGAACACTGAAGCTTTCTTT. It translates to CASSLGQGNTEAFF.

This rearrangement joins TRBV7-8 to TRBJ2-7; TRBD1 agrees at 8 bases. Germline CDR1 reads SGHVS; CDR2 reads FQNEAQ. The CDR3 runs 17 residues. With 2 bases clipped from V and 2 bases from J, the junction kept 11 bases outside the gene matches. CDR3 nucleotides: TGTGCCAGCAGCTTACAGCGACAGGGGCATGGGGCCTACGAGCAGTACTTC. Translation gives CASSLQRQGHGAYEQYF.

The V and J genes are TRBV29-1 and TRBJ2-5; tentative D call: TRBD1 (6 bases). This CDR3 is built from 16 residues. Germline loops: CDR1 SQVTM, CDR2 ANQGSEA. V was clipped by 0 bases and J by 5 bases, with 19 bases between them. CDR3 sequence: CSVEDQAGQPAETQYF. CDR3 DNA: TGCAGCGTTGAAGATCAAGCCGGACAGCCGGCGGAGACCCAGTACTTC.

The chain combines TRBV18 with TRBJ2-6; perhaps TRBD1 as D (6 bases). From germline, CDR1 is KGHSH and CDR2 LQKENI. The CDR3 sequence is 16 residues long. V gave up 9 bases and J gave up 0 bases, with 15 bases separating them. This CDR3 is CASSTQGLSGANVLTF. Written as DNA, the CDR3 is TGTGCCAGTTCGACACAGGGTCTCTCTGGGGCCAACGTCCTGACTTTC.

This clone showed up just a few times. The chain combines TRBV6-6 with TRBJ2-3; 7 positions agree with TRBD1. CDR1 and CDR2 (germline): MNHNY, SVGAGI (reference sequence). The CDR3 length is 16 residues. Losses at the gene ends were 6 bases for V and 0 bases for J; bases not matched to a gene: 9. CDR3 protein: CASSPAGTASTDTQYF. For the CDR3, the DNA is TGTGCCAGCAGCCCGGCCGGGACAGCCAGCACAGATACGCAGTATTTT.

The chain carries TRBV2 and TRBJ1-2, with D perhaps matching TRBD1 (6 bases). CDR3 length: 13 amino acids. Germline V gene sequence: CDR1 SNHLY, CDR2 FYNNEI. V was pared by 6 bases and J by 4 bases, with 12 bases between. This CDR3 is CASRRDTLYGYTF. DNA for the CDR3: TGTGCCAGCAGACGGGACACCCTCTATGGCTACACCTTC.

The chain uses TRBV27 and TRBJ2-1; 11 positions agree with TRBD2. The ends lost 4 bases at V and 3 bases at J; junction bases unmatched: 5. CDR1 is MNHEY, CDR2 SMNVEV, per germline (reference sequence). This CDR3 region has 16 residues. CDR3 amino acids: CASSWVTSGSYNEQFF. CDR3 bases: TGTGCCAGCAGTTGGGTAACTAGCGGGAGCTACAATGAGCAGTTCTTC.

The chain has TRBV15 and TRBJ2-7, with TRBD1 identical over 9 bases. CDR1 is LNHNV and CDR2 is YYDKDF in the germline V gene (reference sequence). With 5 bases clipped from V and 3 bases from J, the junction kept 8 bases outside the gene matches. The length of the CDR3 is 15 residues. CDR3 nucleotides: TGTGCCACCAGCGGTGACAGGGGGAGTCTCTACGAGCAGTACTTC. Its protein is CATSGDRGSLYEQYF. Complete variable domain (other parts from reference TRBV15 and TRBJ2-7): DAMVIQNPRYQVTQFGKPVTLSCSQTLNHNVMYWYQQKSSQAPKLLFHYYDKDFNNEADTPDNFQSRRPNTSFCFLDIRSPGLGDTAMYLCATSGDRGSLYEQYFGPGTRLTVT.

The chain uses TRBV6-2 or TRBV6-3 and TRBJ2-1; unclear D gene. The CDR3 runs 12 residues. Trimming pared 5 bases from V and 6 bases from J, leaving 8 bases between. CDR1 and CDR2 from the germline V gene are MNHEY and SVGEGT. This CDR3 is CASSPPSNEQFF. The CDR3, as DNA: TGTGCCAGCAGTCCGCCTAGCAATGAGCAGTTCTTC.

The V call is TRBV3-1 (or the pseudogene TRBV3-2), the J call TRBJ2-2, with D possibly TRBD2 on 6 matching bases. V gave up 0 bases and J gave up 2 bases, with 13 bases separating them. Germline lookup yields CDR1 LGHDT and CDR2 YNNKEL (reference sequence). The CDR3 contains 17 residues. CDR3 amino acids: CASSQDRGLTNTGELFF. The CDR3 nucleotides read TGTGCCAGCAGCCAAGATCGTGGACTAACTAACACCGGGGAGCTGTTTTTT.

The chain recombines TRBV30 with TRBJ2-1; the D gene is possibly TRBD2 (5 bases). Germline CDR1 reads GTSNPN; CDR2 reads SVGIG (reference sequence). CDR3 size: 13 residues. With 1 base removed from V and 9 bases from J, the gap between germline ends came to 13 bases. For the CDR3, the DNA is TGTGCCTGGAGTGGGGGAGTCAGCGGTGAGCAGTTCTTC. The encoded protein is CAWSGGVSGEQFF.

The chain is built from TRBV19 and TRBJ1-6; D ambiguous. Between the trimmed V and J ends, which lost 5 bases and 8 bases, there was a span of 13 bases. The germline V gene has CDR1 LNHDA and CDR2 SQIVND (reference sequence). The CDR3 loop spans 14 amino acids. CDR3 DNA: TGTGCCAGTAGTCAGGAATTTACTTATTCACCCCTCCACTTT. Protein: CASSQEFTYSPLHF.

This clone was found many times. The chain combines TRBV9 with TRBJ1-6; 7 bases are shared with TRBD1. After removal of 0 bases from V and 5 bases from J, the junction contained 5 bases not matched to a gene. The CDR3 is made up of 16 amino acids. CDR1 is SGDLS and CDR2 is YYNGEE in the germline V gene. This CDR3 reads CASSVEGTAHNSPLHF. The CDR3 region has the DNA TGTGCCAGCAGCGTAGAGGGGACAGCTCATAATTCACCCCTCCACTTT.

V is TRBV12-3 or TRBV12-4 and J is TRBJ1-5, with TRBD1 matching over 7 bases. This CDR3 region has 13 residues. J was trimmed by 4 bases and V by 10 bases; bases with no gene match: 7. The CDR3 nucleotides are TGTGCCATCGCGGCAGGGGGAAATCAGCCCCAGCATTTT. It specifies CAIAAGGNQPQHF.

The chain has TRBV5-4 and TRBJ2-5; possible D gene TRBD2, 6 bases. This CDR3 comprises 14 residues. Trimming cost V 0 bases and J 5 bases, with 11 bases left between them. Germline V gene lookup returns CDR1 SGHNT and CDR2 YYREEE (reference sequence). The CDR3 DNA reads as TGTGCCAGCAGCTTGGCGGGAGTGGGGGAGACCCAGTACTTC. This encodes CASSLAGVGETQYF. Based on the CDR3 plus reference TRBV5-4 and TRBJ2-5, the full variable domain is ETGVTQSPTHLIKTRGQQVTLRCSSQSGHNTVSWYQQALGQGPQFIFQYYREEENGRGNFPPRFSGLQFPNYSSELNVNALELDDSALYLCASSLAGVGETQYFGPGTRLLVL.

The rearrangement joins TRBV19 to TRBJ1-6; 7 nucleotides align to TRBD1. Germline V gene sequence: CDR1 LNHDA, CDR2 SQIVND (reference sequence). The length of the CDR3 is 14 residues. V was pared by 6 bases and J by 3 bases, with 2 bases of the junction left unmatched. CDR3 sequence: CASRDRNYNSPLHF. The CDR3 DNA reads TGTGCCAGTAGGGACAGGAACTATAATTCACCCCTCCACTTT.

V and J are TRBV3-1 (or the pseudogene TRBV3-2) and TRBJ2-1; 8 nucleotides agree with TRBD2. The ends lost 4 bases at V and 0 bases at J; junction bases unmatched: 5. CDR1 and CDR2 (germline): LGHDT, YNNKEL (reference sequence). The CDR3 extends over 16 amino acids. CDR3 protein: CASSPRLAGSYNEQFF. The CDR3 DNA reads TGTGCCAGCAGCCCCCGGCTAGCGGGCTCCTACAATGAGCAGTTCTTC.